A selection of T cell receptor beta chains follows, all from one sample in a study of T-cell reconstitution after alpha-beta-depleted transplantation in children. Via MiXCR, TCRdb re-called the PCR reads, giving one row per CDR3 protein. Of approximately 1,000,000 distinct CDR3 sequences in the sample, about 29% were seen once. This material consisted of PBMCs, mostly from graft donor cells, taken 360 days after TCRalphabeta/CD19-depleted stem cell transplant. The receptors here all came from a boy under two years old who had a stem cell transplant for SCID, so the T cells may come from the graft donor. Each CDR3 is given with its conserved first and last residue. The order of the fields is J gene, V gene, clone size, D gene, CDR3 DNA, CDR3 protein. The D gene is left open where the match is weak. Expanded clones get a size class; other rows say once, few or many, or leave the size out.

J: TRBJ1-2; V: TRBV6-5; size: many; D: NA; DNA: TGTGCCAGCAGTAGGACAGAGTCCTATGGCTACACCTTC; CDR3: CASSRTESYGYTF
J: TRBJ2-4; V: TRBV14; size: NA; D: NA; DNA: TGTGCCAGCAGCCAATACACAGGACTAGCCAAAAACATTCAGTACTTC; CDR3: CASSQYTGLAKNIQYF
J: TRBJ2-7; V: TRBV4-1; size: NA; D: NA; DNA: TGCGCCAGCAGCCCACGGGTGGGGAACGAGCAGTACTTC; CDR3: CASSPRVGNEQYF
J: TRBJ2-2; V: TRBV9; size: NA; D: NA; DNA: TGTGCCAGCAGCGTCGGGGCAGGGGATCTAGGGGAGCTGTTTTTT; CDR3: CASSVGAGDLGELFF
J: TRBJ2-3; V: TRBV12-3/TRBV12-4; size: many; D: NA; DNA: TGTGCCAGCAGAGGTCGTGCGGGAATTCAAACAGATACGCAGTATTTT; CDR3: CASRGRAGIQTDTQYF
J: TRBJ2-6; V: TRBV7-3; size: NA; D: NA; DNA: TGTGCCAGCAGCCAGGCCCCCCAGGGTATACCCTCTGGGGCCAACGTCCTGACTTTC; CDR3: CASSQAPQGIPSGANVLTF
J: TRBJ1-5; V: TRBV15; size: few; D: NA; DNA: TGTGCCACCAGCCCCCAGGACCCTAGCAATCAGCCCCAGCATTTT; CDR3: CATSPQDPSNQPQHF
J: TRBJ2-3; V: TRBV7-8; size: few; D: NA; DNA: TGTGCCAGCAGCTTAGCGCGGACCGGCACAGATACGCAGTATTTT; CDR3: CASSLARTGTDTQYF
J: TRBJ2-3; V: TRBV12-3/TRBV12-4; size: NA; D: TRBD2; DNA: TGTGCCAGCCTCCCGGGGCTAGCGGGGGGGCATACGCAGTATTTT; CDR3: CASLPGLAGGHTQYF
J: TRBJ2-7; V: TRBV20-1; size: few; D: NA; DNA: TGCAGTGCGAACACAGGGTCCTACGAGCAGTACTTC; CDR3: CSANTGSYEQYF
J: TRBJ2-2; V: TRBV10-3; size: NA; D: NA; DNA: TGTGCCATCAGTGAGTCCGGCCTCCGGGGGAACACCGGGGAGCTGTTTTTT; CDR3: CAISESGLRGNTGELFF
J: TRBJ1-6; V: TRBV4-1; size: NA; D: TRBD1; DNA: TGCTCCAGCAGCCAAGGGGACAGGGCTGACTATAATTCACCCCTCCACTTT; CDR3: CSSSQGDRADYNSPLHF
J: TRBJ1-5; V: TRBV15; size: NA; D: NA; DNA: TGTGCCACCAGCAGAGATGGGAGGGACAATCAGCCCCAGCATTTT; CDR3: CATSRDGRDNQPQHF
J: TRBJ1-6; V: TRBV7-8; size: NA; D: NA; DNA: TGTGCCAGCAGCTCCTCGGACGGACTAATCCATTCACCCCTCCACTTT; CDR3: CASSSSDGLIHSPLHF
J: TRBJ2-7; V: TRBV12-3/TRBV12-4; size: once; D: NA; DNA: TGTGCCAGCAGCCCCAGGGGACTGGGGGACGAGCAGTACTTC; CDR3: CASSPRGLGDEQYF
J: TRBJ1-1; V: TRBV5-1; size: NA; D: NA; DNA: TGCGCCAGCAGCTTGGTTAATAATTTTATGAACACTGAAGCTTTCTTT; CDR3: CASSLVNNFMNTEAFF
J: TRBJ2-1; V: TRBV28; size: many; D: NA; DNA: TGTGCCAGCAGTTTAACCCCCGCCCATGAGCAGTTCTTC; CDR3: CASSLTPAHEQFF
J: TRBJ2-5; V: TRBV20-1; size: few; D: TRBD2; DNA: TGCAGTGCTAGCGGGTCGGGGGGGCCGCCAGAGACCCAGTACTTC; CDR3: CSASGSGGPPETQYF
J: TRBJ1-2; V: TRBV4-1; size: few; D: NA; DNA: TGCGCCAGCAGCCCCCTCCCCTGGGCCTCAAACTATGGCTACACCTTC; CDR3: CASSPLPWASNYGYTF
J: TRBJ2-3; V: TRBV5-1; size: once; D: NA; DNA: TGCGCCAGCAGCTCGGGGGCAAGACCCGATACGCAGTATTTT; CDR3: CASSSGARPDTQYF
J: TRBJ2-7; V: TRBV5-6; size: many; D: TRBD1; DNA: TGTGCCAGCAGCTTACAGGGGGAGATCTACGAGCAGTACTTC; CDR3: CASSLQGEIYEQYF
J: TRBJ2-1; V: TRBV5-1; size: few; D: NA; DNA: TGCGCCAGCCGGGACGCCTACAATGAGCAGTTCTTC; CDR3: CASRDAYNEQFF
J: TRBJ2-7; V: TRBV7-9; size: few; D: NA; DNA: TGTGCCAGCAGCATAAGTCGGGTTTACTACGAGCAGTACTTC; CDR3: CASSISRVYYEQYF
J: TRBJ2-7; V: TRBV4-1; size: NA; D: NA; DNA: TGCGCCAGCAGCCAAGTAATTAGGGGCGCCTACGAGCAGTACTTC; CDR3: CASSQVIRGAYEQYF
J: TRBJ2-7; V: TRBV6-2/TRBV6-3; size: NA; D: TRBD1; DNA: TGTGCCAGCAGTTACTCCGGGACAGGGTTTCAAGAGCAGTACTTC; CDR3: CASSYSGTGFQEQYF
J: TRBJ1-2; V: TRBV29-1; size: NA; D: NA; DNA: TGCAGCGTTATCAGGCAGCCTGGCCCCTATGGCTACACCTTC; CDR3: CSVIRQPGPYGYTF